This T cell receptor beta chain was sequenced in a study of tumor-infiltrating lymphocytes in primary liver carcinoma. On this clonotype: Its antigen is undetermined. The germline gene is not matched at one end of the junction; a read error may be the cause.

Both RNA and DNA were isolated together from approximately 20-30 mg of bulk tissue that had not been sorted. The CDR3 length is 12 residues. CDR1 and CDR2 (germline): MNHNS, SASEGT. Whole-study findings and limits: Present in all five tumor regions were only about 7-25% of the top clones.

With 400 to 550 ng total RNA as template and a constant-region primer, TCR beta cDNA was made. Investigators got TCR beta libraries out of three nested multiplex PCR rounds, done with slightly modified ARM-PCR. The first two PCR rounds, nine to ten cycles each, used TRBV1-TRBV30 forward primers and a C-beta reverse primer. A single record per CDR3 protein comes from TCRdb applying MiXCR to the multiplex PCR reads. The table includes about 190,000 distinct CDR3 sequences, just under 85% detected once. The TCR sequence derives from a man aged 40-49 years with primary liver carcinoma and hepatitis B virus infection. The sequenced sample consisted of tumor tissue from primary liver carcinoma. The rearrangement links TRBV6-1 to TRBJ2-1, with D possibly called TRBD1 or TRBD2 (6 bases each). The CDR3 is CAGSDAQGRWFF. The CDR3, as DNA: TGTGCCGGCAGTGATGCGCAGGGGAGGTGGTTCTTC.